This passage covers 5 T cell receptor beta chains from one sample sequenced in a study of tumor-infiltrating lymphocytes in primary liver carcinoma (dated by TCRdb to the late 2010s). RNA from unsorted whole blood was extracted with TRIzol reagent, and germline DNA was obtained with the DNeasy Blood & Tissue kit. TCRdb records Illumina HiSeq 2500 as the sequencer. TCRbeta-specific cDNA was reverse-transcribed from around 500 ng total RNA using a constant-region primer and ProtoScript II reverse transcriptase. The TCRbeta libraries were prepared through three rounds of nested multiplex PCR following a slightly modified ARM-PCR procedure. Each of the first two PCR rounds ran for nine to eleven cycles and used multiplex TRBV1-TRBV30 forward primers together with a Cbeta reverse primer. Through fastp at Q25 and MiXCR, TCRdb rebuilt clones from the public reads, retaining in-frame beta chains. CDR3 protein duplicates are merged, each entry listing the most common genes and DNA. The sample includes fewer than 350,000 distinct CDR3 sequences, with roughly 60% observed a single time. Roughly 8.6% of the sample rests with the top ten.

Sequencing input: peripheral blood. The receptors were gathered from a man between 35 and 55 years old with primary liver carcinoma and hepatitis B virus infection.

The chain uses TRBV5-1 and TRBJ2-1; 9 positions agree with TRBD2. J was trimmed by 4 bases and V by 0 bases; bases with no gene match: 2. The CDR3 covers 15 residues. In germline, CDR1 is SGHRS, CDR2 YFSETQ. The CDR3 nucleotides read TGCGCCAGCAGCTTGGTTAGCGGGAGTTACAATGAGCAGTTCTTC. It encodes CASSLVSGSYNEQFF.

Of note for this clonotype: Just one base apart from a much larger clone, this may be a read error. This chain joins TRBV12-3 or TRBV12-4 and TRBJ1-5; tentatively, D is TRBD1 (6 bases). This CDR3 is 14 amino acids long. Trimming shortened V by 10 bases and J by 4 bases, and 17 bases separated the two germline ends. The CDR3 sequence: CANRQTGLNQPQHF. CDR3 nucleotides: TGTGCCAACAGACAGACAGGCCTAAATCAGCCCCAGCATTTT.

This clonotype was counted between two and nine times. V is TRBV7-9 and J is TRBJ1-5; TRBD1 might be the D (6 bases). Per the germline V gene, CDR1 is SEHNR and CDR2 is FQNEAQ (reference sequence). Trimming stripped 3 bases from V and 3 bases from J, with 12 bases between. This CDR3 has 15 residues. The CDR3 is CASSLAGALNQPQHF. The CDR3 DNA sequence: TGTGCCAGCAGCTTGGCAGGGGCCCTCAATCAGCCCCAGCATTTT. Using reference TRBV7-9 and TRBJ1-5 for the parts outside the CDR3, the full variable domain is DTGVSQNPRHKITKRGQNVTFRCDPISEHNRLYWYRQTLGQGPEFLTYFQNEAQLEKSRLLSDRFSAERPKGSFSTLEIQRTEQGDSAMYLCASSLAGALNQPQHFGDGTRLSIL.

This clonotype was counted once. One end of the junction is discordant with germline, which a read error may explain. The genes are TRBV11-2 and TRBJ1-1; no clear D gene. Germline assignment: CDR1 SGHAT and CDR2 FQNNGV. This CDR3 is built from 13 residues. CDR3 region: CASSLGLNTETFF. DNA of the CDR3: TGTGCCAGCAGCTTAGGACTGAACACTGAAACTTTCTTT.

This clonotype has at least ten counts. The V and J genes are TRBV4-1 and TRBJ1-5, with 7 bases aligning to TRBD1. CDR1 MGHRA and CDR2 YSYEKL come from the germline V gene. CDR3 size: 16 residues. The trim removed 3 bases at V and 6 bases at J, leaving 11 bases unmatched. The CDR3 DNA sequence: TGCGCCAGCAGCCAGCAGGGGGTCGGGCTGGGTCAGCCCCAGCATTTT. As protein: CASSQQGVGLGQPQHF.